This passage covers 3 T cell receptor beta chains from one sample sequenced in a study of tumor-infiltrating lymphocytes in primary liver carcinoma. Between 20 and 30 mg of unsorted bulk tissue served as the source from which RNA and DNA were co-extracted. TCR beta cDNA was reverse-transcribed from about 500 ng of total RNA. The reaction used a constant-region primer and ProtoScript II reverse transcriptase. Slightly modified ARM-PCR with three nested multiplex PCR rounds yielded TCR beta libraries. A C-beta reverse primer and TRBV1-TRBV30 forward primers served in each of the first two PCR rounds, at approximately 10 cycles apiece. MiXCR was run by TCRdb on the multiplex PCR reads, yielding one entry per CDR3 protein. The repertoire holds tens of thousands of distinct CDR3 sequences, with 65% to 80% as singletons. The specimen was liver tumor tissue from sampling region 1. Stated subset: tumor region T1, superior pole. These receptors were taken from a man in his forties or fifties with primary liver carcinoma and hepatitis B virus infection.

As to this clonotype: One end of the junction varies from germline; a read error may be responsible. CDR3 DNA sequence: TGTGGCAGCAGTTTTGGACGGGGAGAAGGGCCCCAGCATTTT. It codes for CGSSFGRGEGPQHF. V is TRBV12-3 or TRBV12-4 and J is TRBJ1-5; D not certain. The CDR3 consists of 14 residues.

Comments on this clonotype: A much bigger clone sits one base away, suggesting this may be a read error. This CDR3 is CARSPRHDQPQHF. CDR3 DNA sequence: TGTGCCAGGAGCCCTAGGCACGATCAGCCCCAGCATTTT. This rearrangement joins TRBV7-9 to TRBJ1-5; no definite D call. The CDR3 length is 13 residues. Germline CDR1 is SEHNR and CDR2 is FQNEAQ (reference sequence). The germline V and J ends were trimmed by 9 bases and 5 bases, with 14 bases remaining between them.

In the case of this clonotype: A much more abundant neighbour one base away suggests this may be a read error. The V call is TRBV5-1, the J call TRBJ1-2; D possibly corresponds to TRBD1 (5 bases). This CDR3 has 12 residues. V was shortened by 4 bases and J by 6 bases, with 10 bases between the two germline ends. Germline CDR1 and CDR2: SGHRS and YFSETQ. The CDR3 DNA is TGCGCCAGCAGCCTTGGAGGGGATGGCTACACCTTC. It is translated as CASSLGGDGYTF.